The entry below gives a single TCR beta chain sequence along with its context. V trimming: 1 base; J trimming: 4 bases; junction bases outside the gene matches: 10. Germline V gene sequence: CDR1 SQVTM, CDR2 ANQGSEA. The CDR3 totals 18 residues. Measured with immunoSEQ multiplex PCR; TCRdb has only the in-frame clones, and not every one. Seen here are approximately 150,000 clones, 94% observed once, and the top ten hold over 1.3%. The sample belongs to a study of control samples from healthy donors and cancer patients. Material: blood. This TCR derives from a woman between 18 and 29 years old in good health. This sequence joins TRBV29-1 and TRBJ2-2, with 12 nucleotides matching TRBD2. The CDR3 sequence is CSVEVSTSGRGGTGELFF. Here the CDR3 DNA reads TGCAGCGTTGAAGTATCGACTAGCGGGAGAGGGGGCACCGGGGAGCTGTTTTTT.